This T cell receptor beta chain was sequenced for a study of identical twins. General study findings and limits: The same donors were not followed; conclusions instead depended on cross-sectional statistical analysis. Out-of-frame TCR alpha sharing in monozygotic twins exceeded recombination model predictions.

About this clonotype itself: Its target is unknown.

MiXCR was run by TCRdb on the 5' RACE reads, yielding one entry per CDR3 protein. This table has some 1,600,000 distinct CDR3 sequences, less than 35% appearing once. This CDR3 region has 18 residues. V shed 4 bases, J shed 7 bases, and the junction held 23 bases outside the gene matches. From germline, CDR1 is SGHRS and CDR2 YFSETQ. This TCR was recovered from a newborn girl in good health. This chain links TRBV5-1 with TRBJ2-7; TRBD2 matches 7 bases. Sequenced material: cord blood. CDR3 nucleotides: TGCGCCAGCAGCCCAACTCTACGAACGGGAGGCTCCTACAATGAGCAGTACTTC. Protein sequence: CASSPTLRTGGSYNEQYF. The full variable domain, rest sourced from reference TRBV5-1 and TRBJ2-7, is KAGVTQTPRYLIKTRGQQVTLSCSPISGHRSVSWYQQTPGQGLQFLFEYFSETQRNKGNFPGRFSGRQFSNSRSEMNVSTLELGDSALYLCASSPTLRTGGSYNEQYFGPGTRLTVT.